This TCR beta chain was retrieved from a study of cytomegalovirus exposure and HLA in healthy donors. The wider study: The 120 or so validation repertoires were reported in a later analysis to have been generated on the same platform as the roughly 670 first-cohort repertoires.

Assay used: immunoSEQ multiplex PCR; TCRdb lists only in-frame clones, some missing. The data show roughly 240,000 clones, around nine tenths seen once. The V gene's germline CDR1 is MDHEN and CDR2 SYDVKM. CDR3 length equals 13 residues. V lost 6 bases and J lost 4, with 13 bases in between. The chain carries TRBV28 and TRBJ2-7, with TRBD1 as a possible D gene (6 bases). The TCR sequence derives from a man younger than 35 in good health and CMV-seronegative. The sample was PBMCs. Here the CDR3 DNA reads TGTGCCAGCAGAACAGGGCAGGGTTACGAGCAGTACTTC. This translates into CASRTGQGYEQYF.